Shown below are 5 T cell receptor beta chains from a single sample sequenced in a study of T-cell reconstitution after alpha-beta-depleted transplantation in children. TCRbeta library preparation incorporated unique molecular identifiers. MiXCR, applied by TCRdb to the PCR reads, yields one record per CDR3 protein. This sample has under 25,000 distinct CDR3 sequences; 13% occur once, and the top ten carry less than 45%. The sample was PBMCs, mostly from graft donor cells, taken 60 days after TCRalphabeta/CD19-depleted stem cell transplant. All receptors derive from a female patient between 2 and 15 years old who had a stem cell transplant for congenital amegakaryocytic thrombocytopenia, so the T cells may come from the graft donor.

This clonotype was observed many times. The CDR3 nucleotides are TGTGCCAGCAGTTCAGTAACCGGGACAGGGCGGAATCAGCCCCAGCATTTT. Translation gives CASSSVTGTGRNQPQHF. The V call is TRBV28, the J call TRBJ1-5; TRBD1 matches at 9 bases. Germline CDR1 reads MDHEN; CDR2 reads SYDVKM. The ends lost 4 bases at V and 4 bases at J; junction bases unmatched: 11. This CDR3 contains 17 residues.

This chain uses TRBV30 with TRBJ2-7; 9 bases are a match to TRBD1. This CDR3 contains 13 residues. CDR1 is GTSNPN and CDR2 is SVGIG in the germline V gene (reference sequence). V was clipped by 0 bases and J by 4 bases; unmatched bases: 1. CDR3 protein: CAWSVGQGYEQYF. The CDR3 DNA reads TGTGCCTGGAGTGTGGGACAGGGTTACGAGCAGTACTTC.

In this sample, this clonotype turned up many times. This rearrangement joins TRBV4-1 to TRBJ2-5; D ambiguous. This CDR3 has 16 amino acids. CDR1 is MGHRA, CDR2 YSYEKL, per germline. Trimming cost V 5 bases and J 4 bases, with 20 bases left between them. The CDR3 is CASSAPRPYRGETQYF. CDR3 sequence (DNA): TGCGCCAGCAGCGCCCCCCGTCCCTACAGAGGAGAGACCCAGTACTTC.

In its sample, this clonotype was seen many times. The CDR3, as DNA: TGTGCCAGCAGTTCTCTAGGTGTCTACAATGAGCAGTTCTTC. This codes for CASSSLGVYNEQFF. The chain links TRBV28 to TRBJ2-1; no reliable D call. Trimming removed 4 bases from V and 3 bases from J, with 10 bases in between. Per the germline V gene, CDR1 is MDHEN and CDR2 is SYDVKM. The CDR3 runs to 14 residues.

The table lists this clonotype with many counts. The chain uses TRBV20-1 and TRBJ2-1; 8 positions match TRBD2. The CDR3 contains 15 residues. V was pared by 5 bases and J by 7 bases, with 13 bases of the junction left unmatched. Germline lookup yields CDR1 DFQATT and CDR2 SNEGSKA (reference sequence). In DNA, the CDR3 is TGCAGTGCTGGCCGGGGACTAGGGCTGAGGAATGAGCAGTTCTTC. Protein sequence: CSAGRGLGLRNEQFF.